Listed here are 20 T cell receptor beta chains from one sample, sequenced in a study of blood T cell repertoires in COVID-19. Data came from immunoSEQ multiplex PCR; TCRdb stores just in-frame clones and leaves some out. The sample consists of roughly 350,000 clones, about 93% of them appearing once. Sequenced sample: peripheral blood. The origin of the receptors is a woman aged 18-35 years who had recovered from COVID-19.

This clone occurred once. The V gene is TRBV4-1, the J gene TRBJ2-5, with TRBD2 matching over 10 bases. The V segment lost 1 base and the J segment 2 bases; nucleotides outside the gene matches: 1. Germline V gene sequence: CDR1 MGHRA, CDR2 YSYEKL. This CDR3 is 15 amino acids long. The CDR3 DNA reads TGCGCCAGCAGCCAAGGGACTAGCGGACAAGAGACCCAGTACTTC. It yields the protein CASSQGTSGQETQYF.

This rearrangement joins TRBV10-1 to TRBJ2-3, with D perhaps TRBD2 (6 bases). Germline V gene lookup returns CDR1 WNHNN and CDR2 SYGVQD (reference sequence). With 9 bases removed from V and 1 base from J, the gap between germline ends came to 14 bases. The CDR3 has 14 amino acids. The CDR3 sequence: CASSRELGTDTQYF. CDR3 bases: TGCGCCAGTTCTCGGGAGTTGGGCACAGATACGCAGTATTTT.

This chain connects TRBV19 to TRBJ1-5, with 8 bases identical to TRBD1. CDR3 size: 15 residues. Germline loops: CDR1 LNHDA, CDR2 SQIVND (reference sequence). V gave up 4 bases and J gave up 9 bases; unmatched junction bases: 11. CDR3 loop: CASSNGQGLLWPQHF. The CDR3 DNA reads as TGTGCCAGTAGTAATGGACAGGGCCTATTGTGGCCCCAGCATTTT.

This rearrangement joins TRBV7-7 to TRBJ1-1, with 10 positions matching TRBD1. With V trimmed by 1 base and J by 4 bases, 3 bases remained unmatched. CDR1 and CDR2 (germline): SSHAT, FNYEAQ (reference sequence). The CDR3 covers 15 residues. As DNA, the CDR3 is TGTGCCAGCAGCTTAGGGGGGACAGGGGTCACTGAAGCTTTCTTT. Translated: CASSLGGTGVTEAFF.

The chain links TRBV11-3 to TRBJ2-3; 8 bases are shared with TRBD1. This CDR3 spans 15 amino acids. Germline V CDR1 and CDR2: SGHNT, YENEEA. The V gene end was trimmed by 1 base and the J gene end by 4 bases; junction bases not matched to a gene: 4. The CDR3 DNA reads TGTGCCAGCAGCTTAGCAGGGGGCAGGGCAGATACGCAGTATTTT. Amino acid sequence: CASSLAGGRADTQYF.

This rearrangement joins TRBV7-2 to TRBJ2-1, with 7 positions matching TRBD2. Germline V gene sequence: CDR1 SGHTA, CDR2 FQGNSA. The CDR3 runs to 15 residues. V lost 2 bases, J lost 9 bases, and 10 bases stayed unmatched. This CDR3 is CASSLWGGGPSEQFF. The CDR3 DNA follows: TGTGCCAGCAGCTTATGGGGGGGAGGGCCGAGTGAGCAGTTCTTC.

V usage is TRBV6-5 and J usage is TRBJ2-3, with 7 bases fitting TRBD2. CDR1 is MNHEY, CDR2 SVGAGI, per germline. The trim removed 5 bases at V and 8 bases at J, leaving 4 bases unmatched. This CDR3 comprises 12 residues. CDR3 in amino acids: CASSRERGTQYF. The CDR3, as DNA: TGTGCCAGCAGTCGAGAGCGGGGTACGCAGTATTTT.

This chain joins TRBV5-1 and TRBJ2-1; a possible D gene is TRBD2 (5 bases). Germline V CDR1 and CDR2: SGHRS, YFSETQ. Trimming took 5 bases from V and 2 from J, leaving 17 bases between them. The CDR3 length is 16 residues. CDR3 residues: CASSLGGPPTYNEQFF. For the CDR3, the DNA is TGCGCCAGCAGTCTCGGCGGGCCGCCTACCTACAATGAGCAGTTCTTC.

The chain employs TRBV7-9 and TRBJ1-2; tentative D call: TRBD1 (6 bases). Germline assignment: CDR1 SEHNR and CDR2 FQNEAQ (reference sequence). The CDR3 has 14 amino acids. Trimming pared 5 bases from V and 2 bases from J, leaving 12 bases between. The CDR3 loop is CASSAHTGNYGYTF. The CDR3 DNA sequence: TGTGCCAGCAGCGCCCACACAGGGAACTATGGCTACACCTTC.

The rearrangement joins TRBV13 to TRBJ2-3, with D unresolved. Germline V gene sequence: CDR1 PRHDT, CDR2 FYEKMQ (reference sequence). CDR3 length equals 15 residues. Trimming pared 5 bases from V and 4 bases from J, leaving 16 bases between. The CDR3 DNA follows: TGTGCCAGCAGCCAGAGACTCCAAAGACCAGATACGCAGTATTTT. Translated, it gives CASSQRLQRPDTQYF.

The J gene is TRBJ2-1, the V gene TRBV4-1, with 7 bases that match TRBD2. J was trimmed by 4 bases and V by 4 bases; bases with no gene match: 10. This CDR3 comprises 16 residues. In germline, CDR1 is MGHRA, CDR2 YSYEKL. CDR3 sequence (DNA): TGCGCCAGCAGCCCAGACGGGCGGGAGAGTTACAATGAGCAGTTCTTC. This sequence encodes CASSPDGRESYNEQFF.

The rearrangement joins TRBV7-2 to TRBJ2-5, with 12 bases lining up with TRBD2. Germline loops: CDR1 SGHTA, CDR2 FQGNSA. The ends lost 3 bases at V and 2 bases at J; junction bases unmatched: 1. This CDR3 spans 15 amino acids. CDR3 DNA: TGTGCCAGCAGCTTCGGACTAGCGGGGCAAGAGACCCAGTACTTC. Protein product: CASSFGLAGQETQYF.

This clone occurred a few times. The V call is TRBV6-5, the J call TRBJ1-2, with a possible D match to TRBD1 (5 bases). The germline V gene encodes CDR1 MNHEY and CDR2 SVGAGI. The CDR3 extends over 15 amino acids. Between the trimmed V and J ends, which lost 5 bases and 2 bases, there was a span of 15 bases. CDR3 bases: TGTGCCAGCAGTCCAACGGGGGGAAGGAACTATGGCTACACCTTC. Translating gives CASSPTGGRNYGYTF.

This chain connects TRBV11-3 to TRBJ1-4; TRBD1 agrees at 8 bases. The germline V gene has CDR1 SGHNT and CDR2 YENEEA. The CDR3 is 16 residues long. V dropped 5 bases and J dropped 8; count of bases not matched to a gene: 13. The CDR3: CASSGTGFLGDEKLFF. The CDR3 DNA is TGTGCCAGCAGCGGGACAGGCTTTCTCGGGGACGAAAAACTGTTTTTT.

This clone was detected only once. For the CDR3, the DNA is TGTGCCAGCAGCTTAGTGGAGGGTATAATGAATTCACCCCTCCACTTT. Its protein product is CASSLVEGIMNSPLHF. The rearrangement links TRBV7-8 to TRBJ1-6; D ambiguous. This CDR3 comprises 16 residues. Per germline, CDR1 SGHVS and CDR2 FQNEAQ. V was clipped by 1 base and J by 7 bases, with 14 bases between them.

The gene calls are TRBV5-1 and TRBJ2-1; TRBD2 might be the D (7 bases). The V end lost 5 bases, the J end lost 4 bases, and 16 bases lay between the germline ends. This CDR3 contains 15 residues. Germline V lookup: CDR1 SGHRS, CDR2 YFSETQ. CDR3 nucleotide sequence: TGCGCCAGCAGGGGGGCGGGAGCGGCGTACAATGAGCAGTTCTTC. Encoded protein: CASRGAGAAYNEQFF.

The chain employs TRBV18 and TRBJ2-5; 8 bases agree with TRBD2. Looked up from germline, CDR1 is KGHSH and CDR2 is LQKENI. V gave up 1 base and J gave up 5 bases; unmatched junction bases: 6. This CDR3 has 15 amino acids. The CDR3 sequence is CASSPLAGTMETQYF. The DNA for the CDR3 is TGTGCCAGCTCACCACTAGCGGGAACCATGGAGACCCAGTACTTC.

The chain couples TRBV21-1 to TRBJ1-2; the D call TRBD1 from the table was never checked on the DNA. TRBV21-1 is reported as a pseudogene. The CDR3 spans 16 residues. This CDR3 is CASSKGPTGSLYGYTF. The CDR3 DNA reads as TGTGCCAGCAGCAAAGGGCCGACAGGGAGCCTCTATGGCTACACCTTC.

The chain couples TRBV30 to TRBJ1-2; 10 nucleotides agree with TRBD1. In germline, CDR1 is GTSNPN, CDR2 SVGIG (reference sequence). CDR3 size: 14 residues. With 1 base clipped from V and 1 base from J, the junction kept 0 bases outside the gene matches. In DNA form, the CDR3 reads TGTGCCTGGAGTGGGGACAGGGGTAACTATGGCTACACCTTC. It encodes CAWSGDRGNYGYTF.

DNA of the CDR3: TGTGCCAGCAGGCCGGGACAGAGTAACTATGGCTACACCTTC. It codes for CASRPGQSNYGYTF. V usage is TRBV2 and J usage is TRBJ1-2, with 7 positions matching TRBD1. After removal of 6 bases from V and 1 base from J, the junction contained 5 bases not matched to a gene. Germline V gives CDR1 SNHLY, CDR2 FYNNEI. This CDR3 has 14 residues.